This TCR beta chain was sequenced in a study of blood T cell repertoires in COVID-19. Germline CDR1 and CDR2: SGHTA and FQGNSA. V lost 1 base, J lost 4 bases, and 10 bases lay in between. CDR3 length equals 14 residues. Sequencing used immunoSEQ multiplex PCR; TCRdb keeps in-frame clones, though not all of them. This table holds 200,000 to 250,000 clones, around 86% found once. Sequenced input: peripheral blood. This chain joins TRBV7-2 and TRBJ1-2; D unresolved. The clonotype was recovered from an elderly woman with COVID-19, enrolled during active disease. The CDR3 DNA follows: TGTGCCAGCAGCTTAGTAGCTGGACTCTATGGCTACACCTTC. Protein sequence: CASSLVAGLYGYTF.